This paragraph reports one TCR beta chain. This CDR3 spans 14 amino acids. With 4 bases clipped from V and 5 bases from J, the junction kept 4 bases outside the gene matches. Germline V gene data show CDR1 as MNHEY and CDR2 as SMNVEV (reference sequence). The sample is drawn from a study of blood T cell repertoires in COVID-19. Libraries were prepared by immunoSEQ multiplex PCR; TCRdb keeps only in-frame clonotypes and omits some of them. The sample contains about 200,000 clones, about 88% of which appear only once. V is TRBV27 and J is TRBJ2-1; TRBD2 matches 8 bases. This TCR was sampled from a woman aged 25-40 years who had been exposed to COVID-19. The material sequenced was PBMCs or T cells enriched from blood (not recorded which). The CDR3 reads CASSSPGGHNEQFF. The CDR3 DNA is TGTGCCAGCAGTTCTCCGGGAGGGCACAATGAGCAGTTCTTC.